The entry below gives a single TCR beta chain sequence along with its context. Its target is unknown. The germline V and J ends were trimmed by 7 bases and 4 bases, with 10 bases remaining between them. CDR1 is SNHLY and CDR2 is FYNNEI in the germline V gene. This CDR3 is 12 amino acids long. This sample is part of a study of T cells in localized non-small cell lung cancer. Study observations and caveats: Adjacent lung tissue had a median around 50 of the top 100 clones found in the tumor. Longer survival (overall) was linked to higher T cell density in blood. It was uninvolved adjacent lung that showed the highest T cell clonality, exceeding tumor. Since sequencing was restricted to only one region of the tumor, intratumor heterogeneity remains a possibility.

Only in-frame clones appear in the TCRdb table, and some are missing; sequencing was by immunoSEQ multiplex PCR. The sample holds around 96,000 clones; approximately 91% are singletons and the top ten take about 4%. V gene TRBV2 combines with J gene TRBJ1-1, with TRBD1 as a possible D gene (5 bases). Sample: PBMCs, taken before any cancer treatment. This receptor was obtained from a woman aged 35 to 69 with stage II squamous cell lung carcinoma. DNA of the CDR3: TGTGCCAGCACCCAAAGGGGCACTGAAGCTTTCTTT. This codes for CASTQRGTEAFF.